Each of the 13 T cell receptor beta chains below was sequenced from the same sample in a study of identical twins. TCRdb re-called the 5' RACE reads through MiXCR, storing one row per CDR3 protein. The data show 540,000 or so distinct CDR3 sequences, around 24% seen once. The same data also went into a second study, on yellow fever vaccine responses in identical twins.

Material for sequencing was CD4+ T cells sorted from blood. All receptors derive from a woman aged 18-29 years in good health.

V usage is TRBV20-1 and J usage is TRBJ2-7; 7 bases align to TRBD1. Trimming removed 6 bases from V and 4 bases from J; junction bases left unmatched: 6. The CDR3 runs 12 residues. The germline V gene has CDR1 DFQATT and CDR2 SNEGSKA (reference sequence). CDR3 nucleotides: TGCAGTGCCCAGGGACAGCTATACGAGCAGTACTTC. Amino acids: CSAQGQLYEQYF.

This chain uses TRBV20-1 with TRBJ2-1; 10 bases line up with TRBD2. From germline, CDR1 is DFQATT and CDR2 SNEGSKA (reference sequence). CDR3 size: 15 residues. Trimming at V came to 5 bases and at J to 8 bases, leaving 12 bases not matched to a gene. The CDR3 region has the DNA TGCAGTGCTTACCCTAGCGGGAGAGGGTACGATGAGCAGTTCTTC. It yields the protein CSAYPSGRGYDEQFF.

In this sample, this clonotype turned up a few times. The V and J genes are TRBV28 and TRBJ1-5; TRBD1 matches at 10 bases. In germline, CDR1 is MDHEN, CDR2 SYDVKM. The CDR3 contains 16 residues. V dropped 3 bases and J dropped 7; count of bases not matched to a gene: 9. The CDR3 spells CASSFGGQGLGQPQHF. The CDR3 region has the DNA TGTGCCAGCAGTTTTGGGGGACAGGGGTTGGGGCAGCCCCAGCATTTT.

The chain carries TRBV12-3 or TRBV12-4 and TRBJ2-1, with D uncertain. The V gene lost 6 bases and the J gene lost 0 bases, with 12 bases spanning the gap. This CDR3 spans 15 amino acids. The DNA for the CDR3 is TGTGCCAGCAGACCCACAGTTAGCTCCTACAATGAGCAGTTCTTC. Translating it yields CASRPTVSSYNEQFF.

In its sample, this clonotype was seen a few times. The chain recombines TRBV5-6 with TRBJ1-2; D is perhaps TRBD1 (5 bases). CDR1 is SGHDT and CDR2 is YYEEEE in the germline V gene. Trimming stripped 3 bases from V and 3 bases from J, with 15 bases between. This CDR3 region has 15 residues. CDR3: CASSSRAGIDYGYTF. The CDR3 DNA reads TGTGCCAGCAGCTCCAGGGCAGGGATTGACTATGGCTACACCTTC. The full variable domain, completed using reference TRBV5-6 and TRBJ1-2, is DAGVTQSPTHLIKTRGQQVTLRCSPKSGHDTVSWYQQALGQGPQFIFQYYEEEERQRGNFPDRFSGHQFPNYSSELNVNALLLGDSALYLCASSSRAGIDYGYTFGSGTRLTVV.

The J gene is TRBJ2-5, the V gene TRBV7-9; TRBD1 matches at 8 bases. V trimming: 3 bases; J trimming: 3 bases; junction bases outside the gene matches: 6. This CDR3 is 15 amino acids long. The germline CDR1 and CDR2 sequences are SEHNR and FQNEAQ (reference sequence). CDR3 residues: CASSFGQGPEETQYF. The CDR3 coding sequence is TGTGCCAGCAGCTTCGGACAGGGACCCGAAGAGACCCAGTACTTC.

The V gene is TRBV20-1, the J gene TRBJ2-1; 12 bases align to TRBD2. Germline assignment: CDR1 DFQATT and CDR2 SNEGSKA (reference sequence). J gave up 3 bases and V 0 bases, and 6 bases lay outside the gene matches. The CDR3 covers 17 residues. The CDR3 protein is CSARERLAGGNYNEQFF. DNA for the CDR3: TGCAGTGCTAGAGAAAGGCTAGCGGGGGGGAACTACAATGAGCAGTTCTTC.

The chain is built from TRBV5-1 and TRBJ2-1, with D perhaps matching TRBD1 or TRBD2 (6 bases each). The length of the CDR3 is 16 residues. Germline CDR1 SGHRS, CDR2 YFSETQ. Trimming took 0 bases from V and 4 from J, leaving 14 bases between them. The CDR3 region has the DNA TGCGCCAGCAGCTTGGTCACGGGGGCCCAATACAATGAGCAGTTCTTC. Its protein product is CASSLVTGAQYNEQFF.

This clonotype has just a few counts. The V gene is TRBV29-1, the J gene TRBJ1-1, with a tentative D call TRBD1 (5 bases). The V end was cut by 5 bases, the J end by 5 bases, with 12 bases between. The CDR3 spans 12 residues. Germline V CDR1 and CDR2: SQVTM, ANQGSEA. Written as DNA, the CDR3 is TGCAGCGTTCTCAGGGTGGAGACTGAAGCTTTCTTT. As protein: CSVLRVETEAFF.

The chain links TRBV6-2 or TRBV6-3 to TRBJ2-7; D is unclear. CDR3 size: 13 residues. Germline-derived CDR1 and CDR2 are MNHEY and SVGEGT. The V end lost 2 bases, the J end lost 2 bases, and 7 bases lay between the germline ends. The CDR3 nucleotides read TGTGCCAGCAGTTACCCTCAGGCCTACGAGCAGTACGTC. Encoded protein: CASSYPQAYEQYV.

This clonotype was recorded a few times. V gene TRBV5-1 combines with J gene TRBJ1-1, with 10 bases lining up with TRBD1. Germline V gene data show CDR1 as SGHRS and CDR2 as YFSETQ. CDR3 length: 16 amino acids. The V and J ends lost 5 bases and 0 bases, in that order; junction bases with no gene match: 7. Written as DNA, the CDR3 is TGCGCCAGCAGTAGAAGACAGGGGGCTTTGAACACTGAAGCTTTCTTT. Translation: CASSRRQGALNTEAFF.

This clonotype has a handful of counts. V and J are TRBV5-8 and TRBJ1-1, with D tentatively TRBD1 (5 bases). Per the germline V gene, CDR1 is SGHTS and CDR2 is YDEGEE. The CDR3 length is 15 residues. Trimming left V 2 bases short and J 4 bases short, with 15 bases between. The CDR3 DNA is TGTGCCAGCAGCTTATCACCCCTCCAGGGCACTGAAGCTTTCTTT. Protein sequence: CASSLSPLQGTEAFF.

This CDR3 is CASSLQTGSYNEQFF. Here the CDR3 DNA reads TGCGCCAGCAGCTTACAGACAGGCTCCTACAATGAGCAGTTCTTC. The V call is TRBV5-1, the J call TRBJ2-1; a possible D gene is TRBD1 (6 bases). Germline V gives CDR1 SGHRS, CDR2 YFSETQ. CDR3 length: 15 amino acids. Trimming shortened V by 2 bases and J by 0 bases, and 9 bases separated the two germline ends. The full variable domain, with the rest looked up from reference TRBV5-1 and TRBJ2-1, is KAGVTQTPRYLIKTRGQQVTLSCSPISGHRSVSWYQQTPGQGLQFLFEYFSETQRNKGNFPGRFSGRQFSNSRSEMNVSTLELGDSALYLCASSLQTGSYNEQFFGPGTRLTVL.